A single sample is the source of the 13 T cell receptor beta chains below, sequenced in a study of tumor-infiltrating lymphocytes in localized non-small cell lung cancer (dated by TCRdb to about 2021). Library preparation was by the immunoSEQ multiplex PCR assay. Imported from immuneACCESS, the table was reduced by TCRdb to in-frame sequences with V and J called. These copies leave out some clones; in studies compared against another copy, an unresolved V gene accounts for under half, and the cause of the remainder is not known. This sample has several thousand clones in its table, and just over 75% of those were observed once. The biggest ten clones account for 5.5% to 7% of the sample. Sequencing was done on a sample of lung tumor tissue. The receptors were sampled from a human donor with non-small cell lung cancer.

The chain is built from TRBV28 and TRBJ2-7; D is perhaps TRBD1 (7 bases). The V gene's germline CDR1 is MDHEN and CDR2 SYDVKM. CDR3 length: 15 amino acids. Trimming shortened V by 6 bases and J by 4 bases, and 19 bases separated the two germline ends. The CDR3 DNA sequence: TGTGCCAGCAGCCTCCCCGGCAGGGGGGCGTACGAGCAGTACTTC. Its translation: CASSLPGRGAYEQYF.

The CDR3 is CASSAWSRADNEQFF. CDR3 nucleotides: TGCGCCAGCAGCGCCTGGTCGCGGGCGGACAATGAGCAGTTCTTC. V usage is TRBV5-1 and J usage is TRBJ2-1, with D possibly being TRBD2 (5 bases). The CDR3 extends over 15 amino acids. Germline values: CDR1 SGHRS, CDR2 YFSETQ. V lost 4 bases and J lost 5, with 16 bases in between.

J is TRBJ2-3 and V is TRBV10-3, with 11 nucleotides matching TRBD2. CDR3 size: 15 residues. CDR1 is ENHRY and CDR2 is SYGVKD in the germline V gene. The V segment lost 5 bases and the J segment 5 bases; nucleotides outside the gene matches: 6. The CDR3, as DNA: TGTGCCATCAGTCTTAGCGGGGGGGCGAAAGATACGCAGTATTTT. Translation: CAISLSGGAKDTQYF.

This clone was recorded once. The sample holds other DNA sequences that translate to the same CDR3. The chain combines TRBV5-6 with TRBJ1-2; D gene uncertain. Trimming took off 0 bases at V and 4 bases at J, with 10 bases between the two ends. CDR1 is SGHDT, CDR2 YYEEEE, per germline. CDR3 size: 14 residues. CDR3 sequence reads: CASSLAGRGYGYTF. In nucleotides, the CDR3 is TGTGCCAGCAGCTTGGCGGGCAGAGGCTATGGCTACACCTTC.

The chain uses TRBV5-8 and TRBJ2-7; D is unresolved. Germline CDR1 reads SGHTS; CDR2 reads YDEGEE. Trimming pared 4 bases from V and 6 bases from J, leaving 11 bases between. This CDR3 region has 12 residues. The CDR3: CASSPEQAEQYF. DNA for the CDR3: TGTGCCAGCAGCCCCGAGCAGGCCGAGCAGTACTTC.

The chain combines TRBV27 with TRBJ1-1; TRBD1 matches at 9 bases. Trimming at V came to 3 bases and at J to 4 bases, leaving 9 bases not matched to a gene. The CDR3 runs 16 residues. Per germline, CDR1 MNHEY and CDR2 SMNVEV (reference sequence). The CDR3 nucleotides read TGTGCCAGCAGTTTTACAGGGGGCGCGGGGAGCACTGAAGCTTTCTTT. The encoded protein is CASSFTGGAGSTEAFF.

J is TRBJ1-2 and V is TRBV10-3, with D possibly TRBD1 on 6 matching bases. This CDR3 has 14 residues. CDR1 and CDR2 from the germline V gene are ENHRY and SYGVKD. Trimming took 6 bases from V and 6 from J, leaving 17 bases between them. The CDR3 DNA reads as TGTGCCATCAGCCCAGGGGCCCCTGCTGATGGCTACACCTTC. This sequence encodes CAISPGAPADGYTF.

J is TRBJ2-4 and V is TRBV2; TRBD2 agrees at 12 bases. The CDR3 has 15 residues. The germline V gene encodes CDR1 SNHLY and CDR2 FYNNEI. V dropped 6 bases and J dropped 3; count of bases not matched to a gene: 3. CDR3 in amino acids: CASRETSGGKNIQYF. As DNA, the CDR3 is TGTGCCAGCAGGGAGACTAGCGGGGGCAAAAACATTCAGTACTTC.

In this sample, this clone turned up once. CDR3 sequence (DNA): TGTGCCAGCAGCGTAGTCGGAGGGGAGACCACAGATACGCAGTATTTT. Its translation is CASSVVGGETTDTQYF. The V call is TRBV9, the J call TRBJ2-3, with D possibly matching TRBD2 (6 bases). This CDR3 is built from 16 residues. The germline V gene has CDR1 SGDLS and CDR2 YYNGEE. V lost 0 bases, J lost 2 bases, and 13 bases lay in between.

The sample holds a few counts of this clone. V usage is TRBV6-5 and J usage is TRBJ2-5; D is undetermined. Trimming took off 5 bases at V and 5 bases at J, with 12 bases between the two ends. CDR1 is MNHEY, CDR2 SVGAGI, per germline. The CDR3 has 13 residues. The CDR3 DNA sequence: TGTGCCAGCAGTCCTCCAAGCGAGGAGACCCAGTACTTC. As protein: CASSPPSEETQYF.

This rearrangement joins TRBV6-9 to TRBJ2-1; 7 bases are a match to TRBD2. The germline V gene encodes CDR1 MNHGY and CDR2 SVAAGI. This CDR3 contains 12 residues. The V gene end was trimmed by 5 bases and the J gene end by 13 bases; junction bases not matched to a gene: 8. The CDR3 nucleotides read TGTGCCAGCAGTAGACCGGGAGGTCCACAGTTCTTC. Translation: CASSRPGGPQFF.

V is TRBV30 and J is TRBJ2-3; 13 positions agree with TRBD2. The V gene's germline CDR1 is GTSNPN and CDR2 SVGIG (reference sequence). The CDR3 is made up of 16 amino acids. Trimming at V came to 3 bases and at J to 4 bases, leaving 7 bases not matched to a gene. CDR3 residues: CAWRKGLAGDADTQYF. The DNA for the CDR3 is TGTGCCTGGAGAAAAGGACTAGCGGGAGACGCAGATACGCAGTATTTT.

The chain links TRBV19 to TRBJ2-6, with 7 nucleotides matching TRBD1. Germline assignment: CDR1 LNHDA and CDR2 SQIVND (reference sequence). The CDR3 contains 15 residues. The J segment lost 2 bases and the V segment lost 4 bases, leaving 2 bases of the junction unmatched. The CDR3 region is CASSTQGAGANVLTF. The CDR3, as DNA: TGTGCCAGTAGTACCCAGGGGGCTGGGGCCAACGTCCTGACTTTC.